This T cell receptor (beta chain) was captured in a study of monozygotic twins with inflammatory bowel disease. Study-wide points: Twins classed as concordant or discordant showed no difference in repertoire similarity, possibly from limited power. IBD patients, compared with healthy twins, shared fewer clonotypes with others (especially with disease activity).

The germline V gene encodes CDR1 MRHNA and CDR2 SNTAGT. The CDR3 is made up of 19 amino acids. Note on this clonotype: Antigen specificity is unknown.

Per TCR library, approximately 3,800 ng of total RNA was used. There were eight separate reactions per sample in which cDNA was made. One entry per CDR3 protein, without DNA, is what TCRdb gives after re-calling the 5' RACE reads. This sample's table has approximately 400,000 distinct CDR3 sequences. Sequenced sample: blood. The TCR comes from a human donor with ulcerative colitis or Crohn's disease, or a healthy co-twin of an affected twin (not recorded which). This chain uses TRBV6-4 with TRBJ2-2; TCRdb's D gene call, TRBD2, goes unchecked for lack of DNA. The CDR3 is CASSDPWTSGGAYTGELFF.